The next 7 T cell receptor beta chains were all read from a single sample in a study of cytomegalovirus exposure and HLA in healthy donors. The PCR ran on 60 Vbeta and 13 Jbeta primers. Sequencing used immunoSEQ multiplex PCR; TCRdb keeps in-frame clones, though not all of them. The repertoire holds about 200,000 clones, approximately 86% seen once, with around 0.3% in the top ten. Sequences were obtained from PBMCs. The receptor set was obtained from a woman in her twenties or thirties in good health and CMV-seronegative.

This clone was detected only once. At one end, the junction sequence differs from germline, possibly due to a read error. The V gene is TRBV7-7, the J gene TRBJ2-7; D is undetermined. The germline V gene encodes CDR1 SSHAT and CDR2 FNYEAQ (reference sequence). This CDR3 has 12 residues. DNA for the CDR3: TGTGCTAGCAGCTTAGGGCGGTACGAGCAGTACTTC. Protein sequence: CASSLGRYEQYF.

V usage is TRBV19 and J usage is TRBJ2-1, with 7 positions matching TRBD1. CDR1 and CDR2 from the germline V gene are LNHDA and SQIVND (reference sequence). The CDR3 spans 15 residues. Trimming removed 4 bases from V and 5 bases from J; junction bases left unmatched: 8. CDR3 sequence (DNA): TGTGCCAGTAGTAGACAGGGTAACGGCGACAATGAGCAGTTCTTC. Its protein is CASSRQGNGDNEQFF.

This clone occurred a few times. The CDR3: CASSSLAGAGEQFF. The CDR3 nucleotides are TGTGCCAGCAGCTCCCTAGCGGGAGCTGGTGAGCAGTTCTTC. The rearrangement links TRBV7-9 to TRBJ2-1; TRBD2 agrees at 10 bases. Germline V gene sequence: CDR1 SEHNR, CDR2 FQNEAQ (reference sequence). Unmatched junction bases numbered 6, after V lost 4 bases and J lost 9 bases. The CDR3 extends over 14 amino acids.

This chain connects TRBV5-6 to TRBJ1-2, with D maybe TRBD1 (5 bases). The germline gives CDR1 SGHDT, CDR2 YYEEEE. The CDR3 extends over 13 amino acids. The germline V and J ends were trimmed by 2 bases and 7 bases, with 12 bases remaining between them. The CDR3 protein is CASSLSGYSGYTF. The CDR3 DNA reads TGTGCCAGCAGCTTATCAGGGTATTCTGGCTACACCTTC.

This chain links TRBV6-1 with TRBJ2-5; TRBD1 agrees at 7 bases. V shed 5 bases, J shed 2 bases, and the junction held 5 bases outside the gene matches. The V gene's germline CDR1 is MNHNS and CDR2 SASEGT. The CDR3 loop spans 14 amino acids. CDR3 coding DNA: TGTGCCAGCAGTTGGGGACAGTTGCAAGAGACCCAGTACTTC. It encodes CASSWGQLQETQYF.

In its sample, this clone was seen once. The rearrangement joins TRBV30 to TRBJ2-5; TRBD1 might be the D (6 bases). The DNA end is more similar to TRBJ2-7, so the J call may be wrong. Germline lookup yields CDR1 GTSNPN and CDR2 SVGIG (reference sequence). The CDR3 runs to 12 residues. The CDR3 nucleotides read TGTGCCGGGGGCAGGGCCTCCTACGAGCAGTACTTC. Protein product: CAGGRASYEQYF.

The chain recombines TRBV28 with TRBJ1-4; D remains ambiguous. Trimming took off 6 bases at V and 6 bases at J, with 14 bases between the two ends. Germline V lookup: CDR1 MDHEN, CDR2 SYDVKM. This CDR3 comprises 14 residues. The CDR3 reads CASRESGDDEKLFF. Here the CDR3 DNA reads TGTGCCAGCAGAGAATCGGGAGACGATGAAAAACTGTTTTTT.